One sample yielded the 28 T cell receptor beta chains listed below, sequenced in a study of T cell responses to AZD1222 COVID-19 vaccine. Generated by immunoSEQ multiplex PCR, the TCRdb table keeps only in-frame clones and is missing some. The table records 150,000 to 160,000 clones, 85% to 95% of them present only once. This specimen was peripheral blood, taken 28 days after the second AZD1222 dose. The receptors originated from an adult who received the AZD1222 COVID-19 vaccine.

The V call is TRBV3-1 (or the pseudogene TRBV3-2), the J call TRBJ1-1, with D uncertain. CDR3 length equals 12 residues. The V gene's germline CDR1 is LGHDT and CDR2 YNNKEL (reference sequence). Trimming removed 2 bases at V and 5 bases at J, with 6 bases between. CDR3 DNA: TGTGCCAGCAGCCAAACGAGAACTGAAGCTTTCTTT. As protein: CASSQTRTEAFF.

J is TRBJ2-3 and V is TRBV30; D might be TRBD1 (6 bases). CDR1 and CDR2 (germline): GTSNPN, SVGIG (reference sequence). V shed 4 bases and J shed 2 bases, with 10 bases lying between them. This CDR3 spans 13 amino acids. The CDR3 nucleotides are TGTGCCTGGAACAGGGTAAACACAGATACGCAGTATTTT. Amino acid sequence: CAWNRVNTDTQYF.

The chain combines TRBV11-2 with TRBJ1-1; D not certain. Per the germline V gene, CDR1 is SGHAT and CDR2 is FQNNGV. V lost 5 bases, J lost 0 bases, and 13 bases lay in between. The CDR3 is 15 amino acids. The CDR3 coding sequence is TGTGCCAGCAGCCATCCTTTGGAGATGAACACTGAAGCTTTCTTT. It encodes CASSHPLEMNTEAFF. Together with reference TRBV11-2 and TRBJ1-1, the CDR3 gives the full variable domain: EAGVAQSPRYKIIEKRQSVAFWCNPISGHATLYWYQQILGQGPKLLIQFQNNGVVDDSQLPKDRFSAERLKGVDSTLKIQPAKLEDSAVYLCASSHPLEMNTEAFFGQGTRLTVV.

The J gene is TRBJ1-1, the V gene TRBV5-1, with D unclear. The CDR3 is 15 amino acids. Trimming took off 5 bases at V and 5 bases at J, with 19 bases between the two ends. Germline CDR1 and CDR2: SGHRS and YFSETQ. In DNA form, the CDR3 reads TGCGCCAGCAGGGGCCTTGCAGGTTTAAGGACTGAAGCTTTCTTT. It translates to CASRGLAGLRTEAFF.

V gene TRBV5-1 combines with J gene TRBJ2-2; no firm D call. The CDR3 contains 15 residues. The V gene's germline CDR1 is SGHRS and CDR2 YFSETQ. V lost 0 bases and J 2 bases, leaving 8 bases between the germline ends. The CDR3 sequence is CASSLGAVNTGELFF. CDR3 bases: TGCGCCAGCAGCTTGGGGGCAGTCAACACCGGGGAGCTGTTTTTT. Using reference TRBV5-1 and TRBJ2-2 for the parts outside the CDR3, the full variable domain is KAGVTQTPRYLIKTRGQQVTLSCSPISGHRSVSWYQQTPGQGLQFLFEYFSETQRNKGNFPGRFSGRQFSNSRSEMNVSTLELGDSALYLCASSLGAVNTGELFFGEGSRLTVL.

This sequence joins TRBV5-1 and TRBJ1-5, with D hard to call. The V gene's germline CDR1 is SGHRS and CDR2 YFSETQ. Trimming cost V 1 base and J 4 bases, with 9 bases left between them. The CDR3 is 14 residues long. CDR3 nucleotides: TGCGCCAGCAGCTTGTCCCCGGGGAATCAGCCCCAGCATTTT. The encoded protein is CASSLSPGNQPQHF.

This chain connects TRBV19 to TRBJ2-7, with D tentatively TRBD1 (6 bases). V lost 4 bases, J lost 1 base, and 17 bases lay in between. This CDR3 has 16 residues. Germline V gives CDR1 LNHDA, CDR2 SQIVND (reference sequence). Written as DNA, the CDR3 is TGTGCCAGTAGTACCGGACAGTCCACCCCTTCCTACGAGCAGTACTTC. Residues: CASSTGQSTPSYEQYF.

The chain combines TRBV5-4 with TRBJ1-4; D might be TRBD1 (6 bases). Per the germline V gene, CDR1 is SGHNT and CDR2 is YYREEE (reference sequence). There are 18 residues in the CDR3. V gave up 0 bases and J gave up 0 bases, with 15 bases separating them. For the CDR3, the DNA is TGTGCCAGCAGCTTGGCCGGTAGGGGGGCTGCAACTAATGAAAAACTGTTTTTT. This codes for CASSLAGRGAATNEKLFF.

Worth noting for this clone: Relative to the germline gene, one junction end is altered; a read error may explain this. This chain links TRBV5-1 with TRBJ1-1, with D possibly being TRBD1 (6 bases). The CDR3 sequence is 18 residues long. Germline loops: CDR1 SGHRS, CDR2 YFSETQ. The CDR3 DNA sequence: TGCGCCAGCAGCTTGGTAATTTCGGGAGGGGGATTGAACTCTGAAGCTTTCTTT. As protein: CASSLVISGGGLNSEAFF.

The genes are TRBV3-1 (or the pseudogene TRBV3-2) and TRBJ1-2; 11 bases are a match to TRBD1. This CDR3 spans 15 amino acids. The V gene's germline CDR1 is LGHDT and CDR2 YNNKEL (reference sequence). J lost 4 bases, V lost 0 bases, and 1 base had no gene match. In DNA, the CDR3 is TGTGCCAGCAGCCAAGAAGGGACAGGGGGCTATGGCTACACCTTC. The encoded protein is CASSQEGTGGYGYTF.

The V gene is TRBV7-8, the J gene TRBJ1-2; D unclear. In germline, CDR1 is SGHVS, CDR2 FQNEAQ. CDR3 size: 14 residues. Trimming stripped 1 base from V and 5 bases from J, with 11 bases between. CDR3 sequence reads: CASSLGTIGYGYTF. In DNA form, the CDR3 reads TGTGCCAGCAGCTTAGGGACCATAGGGTATGGCTACACCTTC.

This clone was detected only a few times. The rearrangement uses TRBV5-1 and TRBJ1-6, with D maybe TRBD1 (5 bases). The CDR3 loop spans 14 amino acids. V lost 4 bases and J 5 bases, leaving 10 bases between the germline ends. Germline assignment: CDR1 SGHRS and CDR2 YFSETQ. CDR3 amino acids: CASSMGRDNSPLHF. In nucleotides, the CDR3 is TGCGCCAGCAGCATGGGACGGGATAATTCACCCCTCCACTTT.

V is TRBV5-4 and J is TRBJ1-2; D gene uncertain. This CDR3 region has 15 residues. CDR1 is SGHNT and CDR2 is YYREEE in the germline V gene (reference sequence). V was pared by 2 bases and J by 2 bases, with 13 bases between. CDR3 in amino acids: CASSFNTQRNYGYTF. The CDR3 DNA sequence: TGTGCCAGCAGCTTTAACACTCAGAGAAACTATGGCTACACCTTC.

The chain uses TRBV2 and TRBJ2-1; D is unresolved. This CDR3 has 13 residues. Germline lookup yields CDR1 SNHLY and CDR2 FYNNEI. Trimming stripped 6 bases from V and 3 bases from J, with 9 bases between. The CDR3 spells CASSPPNYNEQFF. DNA of the CDR3: TGTGCCAGCAGCCCCCCCAACTACAATGAGCAGTTCTTC.

This sequence joins TRBV5-6 and TRBJ2-3, with D perhaps TRBD2 (6 bases). The CDR3 covers 18 residues. The V end lost 4 bases, the J end lost 0 bases, and 21 bases lay between the germline ends. Per germline, CDR1 SGHDT and CDR2 YYEEEE. The CDR3 reads CASSSFTSGGTSTDTQYF. CDR3 coding DNA: TGTGCCAGCAGCAGCTTCACCAGCGGAGGGACTAGCACAGATACGCAGTATTTT. The complete variable domain, with remaining parts taken from reference TRBV5-6 and TRBJ2-3, reads DAGVTQSPTHLIKTRGQQVTLRCSPKSGHDTVSWYQQALGQGPQFIFQYYEEEERQRGNFPDRFSGHQFPNYSSELNVNALLLGDSALYLCASSSFTSGGTSTDTQYFGPGTRLTVL.

V gene TRBV7-9 combines with J gene TRBJ2-2, with TRBD2 matching 13 bases. CDR1 and CDR2 from the germline V gene are SEHNR and FQNEAQ (reference sequence). This CDR3 is built from 18 residues. V gave up 5 bases and J gave up 2 bases; unmatched junction bases: 8. CDR3 DNA sequence: TGTGCCAGCAGCCTCCGAGGGACTAGCGGGGCCAACACCGGGGAGCTGTTTTTT. Its protein product is CASSLRGTSGANTGELFF.

The rearrangement links TRBV5-4 to TRBJ2-3, with 11 bases aligning to TRBD2. V lost 4 bases, J lost 5 bases, and 12 bases stayed unmatched. The V gene's germline CDR1 is SGHNT and CDR2 YYREEE (reference sequence). CDR3 length: 17 residues. Here the CDR3 DNA reads TGTGCCAGCAGCAAACTTAGCGGGAGGGTTTATATAGATACGCAGTATTTT. Translated, it gives CASSKLSGRVYIDTQYF.

This clone was seen a few times. The rearrangement joins TRBV10-2 to TRBJ2-7, with 8 bases identical to TRBD1. This CDR3 has 15 residues. Germline CDR1 reads WSHSY; CDR2 reads SAAADI. The trim removed 6 bases at V and 1 base at J, leaving 8 bases unmatched. The CDR3 sequence: CASSKLGQGSYEQYF. The CDR3 bases are TGCGCCAGCAGCAAGCTAGGACAGGGATCCTACGAGCAGTACTTC.

This chain joins TRBV7-8 and TRBJ1-1; weak D call: TRBD1 (6 bases). V lost 3 bases, J lost 1 base, and 18 bases lay in between. Germline loops: CDR1 SGHVS, CDR2 FQNEAQ. CDR3 length: 17 amino acids. The CDR3 here is CASSFFSGGSTNTEAFF. The CDR3 DNA reads TGTGCCAGCAGCTTCTTCTCCGGGGGCTCGACGAACACTGAAGCTTTCTTT.

The rearrangement joins TRBV24-1 to TRBJ2-1; 12 bases are shared with TRBD1. The V gene end was trimmed by 4 bases and the J gene end by 0 bases; junction bases not matched to a gene: 3. Germline CDR1 is KGHDR and CDR2 is SFDVKD. The CDR3 runs to 17 residues. CDR3 nucleotide sequence: TGTGCCACCAGTGAGGGACAGGGGGCTCTCTCCTACAATGAGCAGTTCTTC. The encoded protein is CATSEGQGALSYNEQFF.

The chain links TRBV7-6 to TRBJ2-6; a possible D gene is TRBD1 (6 bases). V lost 5 bases and J 0 bases, leaving 14 bases between the germline ends. The CDR3 consists of 17 residues. Germline V gene sequence: CDR1 SGHVS, CDR2 FNYEAQ. The CDR3 is CASSTGTEPSGANVLTF. In nucleotides, the CDR3 is TGTGCCAGCAGCACAGGGACCGAGCCCTCTGGGGCCAACGTCCTGACTTTC. Using reference TRBV7-6 and TRBJ2-6 for the parts outside the CDR3, the full variable domain is GAGVSQSPRYKVTKRGQDVALRCDPISGHVSLYWYRQALGQGPEFLTYFNYEAQQDKSGLPNDRFSAERPEGSISTLTIQRTEQRDSAMYRCASSTGTEPSGANVLTFGAGSRLTVL.

V usage is TRBV7-9 and J usage is TRBJ2-7; no firm D call. CDR3 size: 11 residues. Germline V gene lookup returns CDR1 SEHNR and CDR2 FQNEAQ (reference sequence). The V gene lost 3 bases and the J gene lost 3 bases, with 3 bases spanning the gap. The CDR3 region is CASSFYYEQYF. The CDR3 coding sequence is TGTGCCAGCAGCTTCTACTACGAGCAGTACTTC. Combining the CDR3 with reference TRBV7-9 and TRBJ2-7 gives the whole variable domain DTGVSQNPRHKITKRGQNVTFRCDPISEHNRLYWYRQTLGQGPEFLTYFQNEAQLEKSRLLSDRFSAERPKGSFSTLEIQRTEQGDSAMYLCASSFYYEQYFGPGTRLTVT.

The CDR3 DNA reads as TGTGCCGCCCAACGCGGGACAGAAGGTGAAAAACTGTTTTTT. Encoded protein: CAAQRGTEGEKLFF. The genes are TRBV15 and TRBJ1-4; 7 nucleotides agree with TRBD1. CDR3 length: 14 amino acids. Unmatched junction bases numbered 13, after V lost 11 bases and J lost 7 bases. The germline V gene has CDR1 LNHNV and CDR2 YYDKDF (reference sequence).

This sequence joins TRBV19 and TRBJ1-2, with TRBD1 matching over 7 bases. V shed 7 bases and J 3 bases; nucleotides not matched to a gene: 5. Looked up from germline, CDR1 is LNHDA and CDR2 is SQIVND (reference sequence). The CDR3 loop spans 13 amino acids. As DNA, the CDR3 is TGTGCCAGTAAGGACAGGCCAGACTATGGCTACACCTTC. Translating it yields CASKDRPDYGYTF.

The chain combines TRBV11-3 with TRBJ2-1; no firm D call. Germline CDR1 SGHNT, CDR2 YENEEA. The V and J ends lost 6 bases and 4 bases respectively, with 10 bases between them. The CDR3 contains 13 residues. The chain's CDR3 is CASSIFPYNEQFF. DNA of the CDR3: TGTGCCAGCAGTATCTTTCCTTACAATGAGCAGTTCTTC.

The chain carries TRBV30 and TRBJ1-4; TRBD1 agrees at 9 bases. Germline CDR1 GTSNPN, CDR2 SVGIG (reference sequence). The CDR3 is 15 residues long. V lost 7 bases, J lost 3 bases, and 9 bases stayed unmatched. The CDR3 reads CAFSGQGIANEKLFF. DNA for the CDR3: TGTGCCTTCTCGGGACAGGGCATTGCTAATGAAAAACTGTTTTTT.

This clone was observed a few times. This sequence joins TRBV15 and TRBJ1-3, with 7 bases identical to TRBD1. The CDR3 runs to 12 residues. CDR1 and CDR2 (germline): LNHNV, YYDKDF (reference sequence). V lost 4 bases, J lost 8 bases, and 2 bases stayed unmatched. DNA of the CDR3: TGTGCCACCAGCACAAGGGGGCACACCATATATTTT. Its translation: CATSTRGHTIYF.

This chain joins TRBV5-4 and TRBJ1-1, with unresolved D. The CDR3 runs 16 residues. CDR1 is SGHNT, CDR2 YYREEE, per germline (reference sequence). V was cut by 1 base and J by 0 bases, with 13 bases left in between. CDR3 nucleotides: TGTGCCAGCAGCTTGTTTGGCGGCAGGATGAACACTGAAGCTTTCTTT. Its protein product is CASSLFGGRMNTEAFF.